This T cell receptor beta chain was documented in a study of T cells in localized non-small cell lung cancer. Method: immunoSEQ multiplex PCR; TCRdb's copy keeps in-frame clones and lacks some. Here the sample spans about 59,000 clones, around 90% being singletons. A remark on this clone: What it binds is not known.

Study-wide points: Sequencing involved a lone tumor region, leaving heterogeneity possible. Highest T cell clonality was seen in uninvolved adjacent lung, surpassing that measured in tumor.

The receptor was isolated from a woman aged 35-75 years with stage I lung adenocarcinoma. The starting material was peripheral blood, obtained before any cancer treatment.

CDR3 protein: CASSPGHSPGGYTF. The CDR3 DNA is TGTGCCAGCAGCCCGGGACATTCCCCTGGAGGCTACACCTTC. The chain combines TRBV11-2 with TRBJ1-2; possibly TRBD1 for D (6 bases). Per the germline V gene, CDR1 is SGHAT and CDR2 is FQNNGV. Trimming left V 5 bases short and J 8 bases short, with 18 bases between. The CDR3 contains 14 residues.